This TCR beta chain derives from a study of blood T cell repertoires in COVID-19. Original analysis: Estimation of nucleated cell counts was performed using reference gene primer amplification. Clones were read by immunoSEQ multiplex PCR, and TCRdb kept only the in-frame ones, dropping some. That table supplies the V and J calls and clone size; D and trimming were determined from the DNA. The sample consists of under 130,000 clones, roughly 87% of them appearing once. Per the germline V gene, CDR1 is LNHDA and CDR2 is SQIVND (reference sequence). This CDR3 contains 15 residues. Trimming pared 4 bases from V and 10 bases from J, leaving 17 bases between.

The sequencing sample was made of peripheral blood. The chain is built from TRBV19 and TRBJ1-6; D is possibly TRBD1 (5 bases). The clonotype was recovered from a woman of 80 years or more in a cohort sampled during active COVID-19. This CDR3 reads CASSKDTANLSPLHF. The CDR3, as DNA: TGTGCCAGTAGTAAGGACACGGCCAACTTATCACCCCTCCACTTT.